Sequencing of this T cell receptor (beta chain) was carried out in a study of identical twins. Whole-study findings and limits: While abundant cord blood beta clonotypes carried fewer insertions, memory repertoires showed no such pattern.

Each CDR3 protein is one row after TCRdb ran MiXCR on the 5' RACE reads. The table records 300,000 or so distinct CDR3 sequences, nearly 9.5% of them present only once. The CDR3 extends over 14 amino acids. V was clipped by 2 bases and J by 2 bases, with 10 bases between them. Germline loops: CDR1 LGHNA, CDR2 YNFKEQ. This clonotype was recorded at least ten times. Its target is unknown. Separately, the same data were catalogued under a study of yellow fever vaccine responses in identical twins.

The TCR originated in a woman between 18 and 29 years old in good health. Material: CD8+ T cells sorted from blood. The genes are TRBV4-2 and TRBJ2-7; the D call may be TRBD1 or TRBD2 (5 bases each). The CDR3 sequence is CASSQLGETYEQYF. The CDR3 DNA sequence: TGTGCCAGCAGCCAATTGGGGGAAACCTACGAGCAGTACTTC.